These 25 T cell receptor beta chains originate from one sample sequenced in a study of OX40 agonist ivuxolimab in advanced cancers. The repertoire was sequenced with immunoSEQ multiplex PCR; TCRdb's copy has only in-frame clones and lacks some. The table shows 80,000 to 100,000 clones, with approximately 88% occurring only once. This specimen was CD4+ or CD8+ T cells sorted from blood, taken in a trial of the OX40 agonist ivuxolimab. Every receptor here comes from an adult with an advanced solid tumor such as melanoma, head and neck, liver or kidney cancer.

This rearrangement joins TRBV2 to TRBJ1-1, with D perhaps TRBD1 (6 bases). Germline V gene data show CDR1 as SNHLY and CDR2 as FYNNEI. Trimming removed 7 bases at V and 7 bases at J, with 22 bases between. The CDR3 is 15 amino acids. The DNA for the CDR3 is TGTGCCAGCATGGGACACCGGGACCCGGGAGGTGAAGCTTTCTTT. This translates into CASMGHRDPGGEAFF.

The V call is TRBV5-1, the J call TRBJ2-4, with TRBD1 identical over 8 bases. The germline CDR1 and CDR2 sequences are SGHRS and YFSETQ. J gave up 7 bases and V 0 bases, and 3 bases lay outside the gene matches. The length of the CDR3 is 14 residues. CDR3 DNA: TGCGCCAGCAGCTTGGTTGGACAGGGCAACATTCAGTACTTC. Protein sequence: CASSLVGQGNIQYF.

The gene calls are TRBV4-2 and TRBJ2-1; D ambiguous. V lost 0 bases, J lost 10 bases, and 10 bases lay in between. The CDR3 sequence is 13 residues long. Germline CDR1 LGHNA, CDR2 YNFKEQ. The CDR3 here is CASSQDMVSEQFF. In DNA, the CDR3 is TGTGCCAGCAGCCAAGATATGGTAAGCGAGCAGTTCTTC.

The CDR3 loop reads CASRSWPAASYEQYF. The CDR3 nucleotides are TGTGCCAGCAGATCCTGGCCCGCAGCCTCCTACGAGCAGTACTTC. This rearrangement joins TRBV11-2 to TRBJ2-7; D is undetermined. Germline CDR1 reads SGHAT; CDR2 reads FQNNGV. This CDR3 comprises 15 residues. Trimming took 6 bases from V and 0 from J, leaving 15 bases between them.

The V and J genes are TRBV18 and TRBJ2-7, with D tentatively TRBD2 (5 bases). The V gene's germline CDR1 is KGHSH and CDR2 LQKENI. V lost 0 bases and J lost 9, with 12 bases in between. The CDR3 sequence is 13 residues long. The CDR3 DNA reads TGTGCCAGCTCACCACCGTCGGCGGGCGGGCAGTACTTC. Translated: CASSPPSAGGQYF.

J is TRBJ2-2 and V is TRBV5-1, with no clear D. The CDR3 spans 16 residues. CDR1 SGHRS and CDR2 YFSETQ come from the germline V gene. Trimming shortened V by 2 bases and J by 3 bases, and 14 bases separated the two germline ends. Here the CDR3 DNA reads TGCGCCAGCAGCTTTCAGGTTGTGAAGGACACCGGGGAGCTGTTTTTT. This gives the protein CASSFQVVKDTGELFF.

The chain joins TRBV29-1 to TRBJ2-3, with D possibly matching TRBD1 (6 bases). Per germline, CDR1 SQVTM and CDR2 ANQGSEA. Trimming left V 6 bases short and J 0 bases short, with 16 bases between. The CDR3 contains 15 residues. CDR3 protein: CSVSALGASTDTQYF. The CDR3 region has the DNA TGCAGCGTCTCCGCTCTGGGGGCGAGCACAGATACGCAGTATTTT.

The chain is built from TRBV29-1 and TRBJ2-1; D unresolved. Germline V lookup: CDR1 SQVTM, CDR2 ANQGSEA. V lost 3 bases to trimming and J lost 6 bases, with 6 bases between them. CDR3 length: 11 residues. The CDR3 reads CSVEYVNEQFF. CDR3 in DNA: TGCAGCGTTGAGTATGTCAATGAGCAGTTCTTC.

V gene TRBV5-1 combines with J gene TRBJ1-4; maybe TRBD1 (5 bases). Trimming stripped 4 bases from V and 5 bases from J, with 12 bases between. This CDR3 region has 14 residues. Germline CDR1 and CDR2: SGHRS and YFSETQ. Here the CDR3 DNA reads TGCGCCAGCAGCCTACGGCAGGGAAATGAAAAACTGTTTTTT. Amino acids: CASSLRQGNEKLFF.

The gene calls are TRBV5-4 and TRBJ1-2; a possible D gene is TRBD1 (5 bases). The CDR3 totals 16 residues. CDR1 is SGHNT, CDR2 YYREEE, per germline (reference sequence). V shed 6 bases and J shed 1 base, with 19 bases lying between them. This chain's CDR3 is CASTGRGTPDNYGYTF. CDR3 coding DNA: TGTGCCAGCACGGGACGAGGGACCCCGGATAACTATGGCTACACCTTC.

The sample holds one count of this clone. The chain's CDR3 is CATSGLGGQPQHF. The CDR3 DNA reads TGTGCCACCAGCGGCCTGGGCGGGCAGCCCCAGCATTTT. The gene calls are TRBV15 and TRBJ1-5, with D unresolved. Germline values: CDR1 LNHNV, CDR2 YYDKDF (reference sequence). The CDR3 spans 13 residues. V dropped 5 bases and J dropped 7 bases, with 12 bases sitting between them.

The V and J genes are TRBV18 and TRBJ1-2, with D perhaps TRBD1 (5 bases). The CDR3 loop spans 13 amino acids. Germline CDR1 reads KGHSH; CDR2 reads LQKENI. The V end was cut by 2 bases, the J end by 4 bases, with 8 bases between. CDR3 nucleotides: TGTGCCAGCTCACCAGGGGGACTCTATGGCTACACCTTC. Protein sequence: CASSPGGLYGYTF.

This clone occurred once. The chain joins TRBV7-8 to TRBJ2-3, with D unclear. The germline V gene encodes CDR1 SGHVS and CDR2 FQNEAQ. V was shortened by 0 bases and J by 0 bases, with 13 bases between the two germline ends. The CDR3 has 17 amino acids. CDR3 DNA sequence: TGTGCCAGCAGCTTAGCGCCAGGCCCCTCTAGCACAGATACGCAGTATTTT. It encodes CASSLAPGPSSTDTQYF.

The J gene is TRBJ2-5, the V gene TRBV5-1; D uncertain. CDR3 length: 12 residues. Trimming removed 4 bases from V and 0 bases from J, with 4 bases in between. Germline V lookup: CDR1 SGHRS, CDR2 YFSETQ. Written as DNA, the CDR3 is TGCGCCAGCAGCATAAACCAAGAGACCCAGTACTTC. This sequence encodes CASSINQETQYF.

V is TRBV28 and J is TRBJ2-7; maybe TRBD1 (6 bases). This CDR3 contains 13 residues. V was clipped by 3 bases and J by 3 bases, with 9 bases between them. The germline V gene has CDR1 MDHEN and CDR2 SYDVKM. The DNA of the CDR3 is TGTGCCAGCAGTTTGGGCAGGGGCTACGAGCAGTACTTC. It translates to CASSLGRGYEQYF.

The V gene is TRBV9, the J gene TRBJ1-3, with unresolved D. Deletions cut 5 bases from V and 0 bases from J, with 12 bases between. The CDR3 is 15 residues long. Germline V gene lookup returns CDR1 SGDLS and CDR2 YYNGEE. CDR3 sequence: CASRQTASSGNTIYF. DNA of the CDR3: TGTGCCAGCAGACAAACAGCAAGCTCTGGAAACACCATATATTTT.

The gene calls are TRBV7-2 and TRBJ2-5; D might be TRBD1 (6 bases). Trimming took off 6 bases at V and 3 bases at J, with 20 bases between the two ends. Germline V gene data show CDR1 as SGHTA and CDR2 as FQGNSA. This CDR3 comprises 16 residues. DNA of the CDR3: TGTGCCAGCAGTGAGTTTGGACTGAAGGGGGAAGAGACCCAGTACTTC. The encoded protein is CASSEFGLKGEETQYF.

Notes on this clone: This CDR3 is also generated by other DNA sequences in the sample. V usage is TRBV25-1 and J usage is TRBJ1-5; D gene uncertain. Between the trimmed V and J ends, which lost 3 bases and 7 bases, there was a span of 7 bases. This CDR3 has 12 residues. In germline, CDR1 is MGHDK, CDR2 SYGVNS. The CDR3 loop reads CASSDGRQPQHF. The CDR3, as DNA: TGTGCCAGCAGTGATGGTCGACAGCCCCAGCATTTT.

CDR3 bases: TGTGCCAGCAGCCCCGGGACAGGGGTGCATGAGCAGTTCTTC. Translated: CASSPGTGVHEQFF. V and J are TRBV7-2 and TRBJ2-1, with TRBD1 identical over 10 bases. V gave up 5 bases and J gave up 8 bases; unmatched junction bases: 6. The CDR3 contains 14 residues. The V gene's germline CDR1 is SGHTA and CDR2 FQGNSA.

The rearrangement joins TRBV29-1 to TRBJ1-2; TRBD1 agrees at 7 bases. The V and J ends lost 4 bases and 10 bases, in that order; junction bases with no gene match: 12. In germline, CDR1 is SQVTM, CDR2 ANQGSEA. This CDR3 contains 13 residues. The CDR3 loop is CSVGGAAGGDYTF. The CDR3 DNA reads as TGCAGCGTTGGGGGGGCGGCAGGGGGTGACTACACCTTC.

This clone was seen once. The rearrangement links TRBV18 to TRBJ1-1, with a weak D call TRBD1 (5 bases). Germline values: CDR1 KGHSH, CDR2 LQKENI. The CDR3 contains 14 residues. The V end was cut by 0 bases, the J end by 2 bases, with 7 bases between. The CDR3 is CASSPPGGNTEAFF. CDR3 DNA: TGTGCCAGCTCACCACCCGGGGGAAACACTGAAGCTTTCTTT.

This clone was observed a handful of times. This chain connects TRBV2 to TRBJ1-5; possibly TRBD1 for D (6 bases). V lost 7 bases and J lost 9, with 22 bases in between. Germline CDR1 and CDR2: SNHLY and FYNNEI. This CDR3 is 15 amino acids long. The DNA for the CDR3 is TGTGCCAGCACCGGCGCCGGGACACCTCCTCCGCCCCAGCATTTT. Protein: CASTGAGTPPPPQHF.

The genes are TRBV5-1 and TRBJ2-3; D remains ambiguous. The CDR3 sequence is 11 residues long. V lost 5 bases, J lost 5 bases, and 6 bases lay in between. Germline values: CDR1 SGHRS, CDR2 YFSETQ. The CDR3 bases are TGCGCCAGCAGTCAACGAGATACGCAGTATTTT. Its translation: CASSQRDTQYF.

The genes are TRBV18 and TRBJ2-5, with a weak D call TRBD2 (5 bases). The V end was cut by 2 bases, the J end by 5 bases, with 12 bases between. CDR3 size: 14 residues. Germline V gene data show CDR1 as KGHSH and CDR2 as LQKENI. The CDR3 nucleotides read TGTGCCAGCTCACCAGAGACCACGGGGGAGACCCAGTACTTC. It codes for CASSPETTGETQYF.

V gene TRBV28 combines with J gene TRBJ2-2; unclear D gene. This CDR3 has 19 residues. V lost 10 bases and J lost 0, with 27 bases in between. The germline V gene has CDR1 MDHEN and CDR2 SYDVKM. The CDR3 sequence: CATPLSRAVPGTNTGELFF. The CDR3 nucleotides are TGTGCCACCCCACTATCTCGTGCCGTTCCCGGCACGAACACCGGGGAGCTGTTTTTT.